A selection of T cell receptor beta chains follows, all from one sample in a study of T cell changes during pregnancy in multiple sclerosis. Measured with immunoSEQ multiplex PCR; TCRdb has only the in-frame clones, and not every one. In the table there are fewer than 60,000 clones, about 90% of which are singletons. Sequences were derived from CD8+ T cells from peripheral blood mononuclear cells, sampled after pregnancy. All receptors come from a female donor with multiple sclerosis, enrolled in a pregnancy study. CDR3s include the opening cysteine and the closing phenylalanine or tryptophan. A D gene is named only where the DNA matches it firmly. For some rows the clone size is stated as once, few or many, or as a class when expanded; others skip it.

J gene | clone size | V gene | D gene | CDR3 DNA | CDR3 protein
TRBJ2-7 | once | TRBV5-6 | . | TGTGCCAGCAGCTTTGTAACTTACGAGCAGTACTTC | CASSFVTYEQYF
TRBJ2-1 | . | TRBV2 | . | TGTGCCAGCAGGGGCCCACTCGACCCCGCCTTCAATGAGCAGTTCTTC | CASRGPLDPAFNEQFF
TRBJ1-1 | . | TRBV9 | . | TGTGCCAGCAGCCTCGGGGGGATGAACACTGAAGCTTTCTTT | CASSLGGMNTEAFF
TRBJ1-5 | . | TRBV21-1 | . | TGTGCCAGCAGCAAAAAGACAGGGGGCGATCAGCCCCAGCATTTT | CASSKKTGGDQPQHF
TRBJ1-4 | . | TRBV2 | . | TGTGCCAGCACCGAGACAGGAATTGCAACTAATGAAAAACTGTTTTTT | CASTETGIATNEKLFF
TRBJ2-1 | . | TRBV11-2 | TRBD2 | TGTGCCAGCAGCTTAGCGGGGGGGGCTGCTGAGCAGTTCTTC | CASSLAGGAAEQFF
TRBJ1-3 | . | TRBV2 | TRBD1 | TGTGCCAGCAGTGAGCTCCCGGGACAGGGGGACTCTGGAAACACCATATATTTT | CASSELPGQGDSGNTIYF
TRBJ2-5 | . | TRBV7-6 | TRBD2 | TGTGCCAGCAGCTTAAACCTAGCGGGGCAAGAGACCCAGTACTTC | CASSLNLAGQETQYF
TRBJ1-2 | . | TRBV13 | . | TGTGCCAGCAGCTTAGGGACAGCCTATGGCTACACCTTC | CASSLGTAYGYTF
TRBJ2-7 | . | TRBV10-3 | TRBD2 | TGTGCCATCGGGGGGGGTTCCTACGAGCAGTACTTC | CAIGGGSYEQYF
TRBJ2-1 | . | TRBV7-7 | . | TGTGCTAGCAGCTTAGGGGCCAGCACCTACAATGAGCAGTTCTTC | CASSLGASTYNEQFF
TRBJ2-3 | . | TRBV25-1 | TRBD2 | TGTGCCAGCAGTGATCTGGGACTAGCGGGGGAAACAGATACGCAGTATTTT | CASSDLGLAGETDTQYF
TRBJ2-7 | . | TRBV6-5 | TRBD1 | TGTGCCAGCAGTTACTCGACAGGGGAAAGCTCCTACGAGCAGTACTTC | CASSYSTGESSYEQYF
TRBJ1-6 | once | TRBV18 | . | TGTGCCAGCTCACCACCCGGACAGCCGCCCAATTCACCCCTCCACTTT | CASSPPGQPPNSPLHF
TRBJ1-1 | . | TRBV7-3 | . | TGTGCCAGCAGCCTCAAACGGGCGGGGGAGGCCCTCACTGAAGCTTTCTTT | CASSLKRAGEALTEAFF
TRBJ2-3 | . | TRBV10-1 | . | TGCGCCAGCAGTGAGACAGGGGAGGCAGATACGCAGTATTTT | CASSETGEADTQYF
TRBJ2-1 | . | TRBV5-1 | TRBD2 | TGCGCCAGCAGCCCCCTAGCGGGCACCTACAATGAGCAGTTCTTC | CASSPLAGTYNEQFF
TRBJ1-2 | . | TRBV15 | TRBD1 | TGTGCCACCAGCAGAGACAGGACAGGGACGAGGCATGGCTACACCTTC | CATSRDRTGTRHGYTF
TRBJ1-6 | . | TRBV6-5 | TRBD1 | TGTGCCAGCAGTTACTCGAAGACAGGGAAAAGTTCACCCCTCCACTTT | CASSYSKTGKSSPLHF
TRBJ2-6 | . | TRBV4-2 | . | TGTGCCAGCAGCCCGGTACAGGGCTCTGGGGCCAACGTCCTGACTTTC | CASSPVQGSGANVLTF
TRBJ2-1 | . | TRBV5-1 | . | TGCGCCAGCAGCCTCGGCCAGGCCTCCTACAATGAGCAGTTCTTC | CASSLGQASYNEQFF
TRBJ1-1 | . | TRBV13 | TRBD1 | TGTGCCAGCAGCTTACGGACAGGAGACACTGAAGCTTTCTTT | CASSLRTGDTEAFF
TRBJ1-1 | . | TRBV27 | TRBD1 | TGTGCCAGCAGTTCTCTGGGGACAGGGGCCACTGAAGCTTTCTTT | CASSSLGTGATEAFF
TRBJ1-1 | . | TRBV19 | TRBD1 | TGTGCCAGTACCTCAGGGGGTGAAGCTTTCTTT | CASTSGGEAFF
TRBJ1-2 | . | TRBV13 | . | TGTGCCAGCAGCTTAGGAAGGGAGACCGAAAGCTATGGCTACACCTTC | CASSLGRETESYGYTF
TRBJ2-5 | . | TRBV5-4 | TRBD1 | TGTGCCAGCAGACAAACAGGGGACCAAGAGACCCAGTACTTC | CASRQTGDQETQYF
TRBJ1-1 | . | TRBV6-1 | . | TGTGCCAGCGAAGCAGGGGACACTGAAGCTTTCTTT | CASEAGDTEAFF
TRBJ1-2 | . | TRBV4-1 | TRBD1 | TGCGCCAGCAGCCCCGCACCTACAGGGGGAGACGGCTACACCTTC | CASSPAPTGGDGYTF
TRBJ1-2 | . | TRBV5-5 | . | TGTGCCAGCAGCTCTGGGGGGGTTTATGGCTACACCTTC | CASSSGGVYGYTF
TRBJ2-6 | . | TRBV2 | TRBD1 | TGTGCCAGCAGCATCTTGACAGGGGGATCTGGGGCCAACGTCCTGACTTTC | CASSILTGGSGANVLTF
TRBJ2-3 | . | TRBV10-3 | . | TGTGCCATCAGTGAGTCAGGACAGCCAGATACGCAGTATTTT | CAISESGQPDTQYF
TRBJ1-2 | . | TRBV7-9 | TRBD1 | TGTGCCAGCAGCTCTTACCGGGACAGCCTAACAGCTAACTATGGCTACACCTTC | CASSSYRDSLTANYGYTF
TRBJ1-1 | . | TRBV6-5 | . | TGTGCCAGCAGTTACTCTACAGGGAACACTGAAGCTTTCTTT | CASSYSTGNTEAFF
TRBJ2-3 | . | TRBV6-1 | . | TGTGCCAGCAAATCGGTGGGGGAGGTAGATACGCAGTATTTT | CASKSVGEVDTQYF
TRBJ2-5 | . | TRBV9 | . | TGTGCCAGCAGCGCGACAGTATCAGAGACCCAGTACTTC | CASSATVSETQYF
TRBJ1-5 | . | TRBV6-1 | . | TGTGCCAGCAACGGCGGGGCTAGCAATCAGCCCCAGCATTTT | CASNGGASNQPQHF
TRBJ2-2 | . | TRBV13 | TRBD2 | TGTGCCAGCAGTCAACCCTTAGCGGGGCTAACCGGGGAGCTGTTTTTT | CASSQPLAGLTGELFF
TRBJ1-1 | . | TRBV11-2 | . | TGTGCCAGCTTCAGGGTGGGTGAAGCTTTCTTT | CASFRVGEAFF
TRBJ2-1 | . | TRBV19 | TRBD1 | TGTGCCAGTAGTACCTTGGAGACAGGGGCCGATGAGCAGTTCTTC | CASSTLETGADEQFF
TRBJ2-7 | . | TRBV23-1 | . | TGCGCCAGCCGACTCAGCTCCTACGAGCAGTACTTC | CASRLSSYEQYF
TRBJ1-5 | . | TRBV15 | . | TGTGCCACCAGCAGAGATCGGGGGTCGGCTCAGCCCCAGCATTTT | CATSRDRGSAQPQHF
TRBJ2-6 | . | TRBV4-2 | TRBD1 | TGTGCCAGCAGCCAAGGGGAGGGGACAGGGGTTTCTGGGGCCAACGTCCTGACTTTC | CASSQGEGTGVSGANVLTF
TRBJ1-5 | . | TRBV30 | TRBD1 | TGTGCCTGGCAGGGGGCTGGGGGTCAGCCCCAGCATTTT | CAWQGAGGQPQHF
TRBJ2-7 | . | TRBV13 | TRBD2 | TGTGCCAGCAGCCCGGGACTAGGATTGCGCGAGCAGTACTTC | CASSPGLGLREQYF
TRBJ2-3 | . | TRBV13 | TRBD2 | TGTGCCACCAGACAATCCGAGCGGGGGACCCGGGGTACGCAGTATTTT | CATRQSERGTRGTQYF
TRBJ1-6 | . | TRBV10-2 | TRBD1 | TGCGCCAGCAGCGGGACAGGGGAACCCTATTCACCCCTCCACTTT | CASSGTGEPYSPLHF
TRBJ2-7 | . | TRBV27 | TRBD1 | TGTGCCAGCAGTTTAGGCCCCGGACAGGGGATCCACGAGCAGTACTTC | CASSLGPGQGIHEQYF
TRBJ2-2 | . | TRBV5-1 | . | TGCGCCAGCACCCCGGAGGACCCCGGAACCGGGGAGCTGTTTTTT | CASTPEDPGTGELFF
TRBJ1-1 | . | TRBV20-1 | . | TGCAGTGCTCCCGGCGGGGTAGCTTTCTTT | CSAPGGVAFF
TRBJ1-5 | once | TRBV10-3 | TRBD1 | TGTGCCATCAGTGAGACGGACAGGGATAATCAGCCCCAGCATTTT | CAISETDRDNQPQHF
TRBJ2-1 | once | TRBV7-9 | . | TGTGCCAGCAGCTTAATAACAGATTACAATGAGCAGTTCTTC | CASSLITDYNEQFF